The 10 T cell receptor beta chains reported below all come from one sample, sequenced in a study of cytomegalovirus exposure and HLA in healthy donors. The PCR employed 60 Vbeta primers together with 13 Jbeta primers. Data came from immunoSEQ multiplex PCR; TCRdb stores just in-frame clones and leaves some out. Here the sample spans under 200,000 clones, around four fifths being singletons. The source material was PBMCs. The receptors were gathered from a man between 40 and 49 years old in good health and CMV-seropositive.

The genes are TRBV9 and TRBJ1-5; perhaps TRBD1 as D (5 bases). The V end was cut by 3 bases, the J end by 6 bases, with 16 bases between. Germline V lookup: CDR1 SGDLS, CDR2 YYNGEE. The CDR3 has 15 amino acids. The CDR3 is CASSETASRSQPQHF. The CDR3 nucleotides are TGTGCCAGCAGCGAGACAGCTTCAAGGAGTCAGCCCCAGCATTTT. The complete variable domain, with remaining parts taken from reference TRBV9 and TRBJ1-5, reads DSGVTQTPKHLITATGQRVTLRCSPRSGDLSVYWYQQSLDQGLQFLIQYYNGEERAKGNILERFSAQQFPDLHSELNLSSLELGDSALYFCASSETASRSQPQHFGDGTRLSIL.

The chain combines TRBV30 with TRBJ1-5; 8 bases fit TRBD1. Per the germline V gene, CDR1 is GTSNPN and CDR2 is SVGIG (reference sequence). V shed 0 bases, J shed 5 bases, and the junction held 9 bases outside the gene matches. CDR3 length: 16 residues. The CDR3 DNA follows: TGTGCCTGGAGTGTACGTCTTCAGGGGGCCGATCAGCCCCAGCATTTT. Protein product: CAWSVRLQGADQPQHF. Drawing the rest from reference TRBV30 and TRBJ1-5, the complete variable domain is SQTIHQWPATLVQPVGSPLSLECTVEGTSNPNLYWYRQAAGRGLQLLFYSVGIGQISSEVPQNLSASRPQDRQFILSSKKLLLSDSGFYLCAWSVRLQGADQPQHFGDGTRLSIL.

This chain links TRBV7-7 with TRBJ2-7, with 11 positions matching TRBD1. Trimming took 5 bases from V and 6 from J; bases not matched to a gene: 6. The CDR3 is 14 amino acids. CDR1 SSHAT and CDR2 FNYEAQ come from the germline V gene (reference sequence). This chain's CDR3 is CASSKGQGGSEQYF. The CDR3 nucleotides are TGTGCCAGCAGCAAGGGACAGGGGGGGAGCGAGCAGTACTTC.

V usage is TRBV5-6 and J usage is TRBJ2-7, with a possible D match to TRBD2 (6 bases). The CDR3 extends over 16 amino acids. In germline, CDR1 is SGHDT, CDR2 YYEEEE. The germline V and J ends were trimmed by 4 bases and 3 bases, with 20 bases remaining between them. CDR3 sequence: CASSNGTARALYEQYF. DNA for the CDR3: TGTGCCAGCAGCAACGGGACTGCCCGGGCCCTCTACGAGCAGTACTTC. The complete variable domain, with remaining parts taken from reference TRBV5-6 and TRBJ2-7, reads DAGVTQSPTHLIKTRGQQVTLRCSPKSGHDTVSWYQQALGQGPQFIFQYYEEEERQRGNFPDRFSGHQFPNYSSELNVNALLLGDSALYLCASSNGTARALYEQYFGPGTRLTVT.

This chain links TRBV9 with TRBJ2-3; 11 bases agree with TRBD1. CDR3 length equals 17 residues. The V gene end was trimmed by 3 bases and the J gene end by 2 bases; junction bases not matched to a gene: 8. The germline V gene has CDR1 SGDLS and CDR2 YYNGEE. The CDR3 coding sequence is TGTGCCAGCAGCGCCCCACGGACAGGGGGCTTCACAGATACGCAGTATTTT. Its translation is CASSAPRTGGFTDTQYF.

The chain has TRBV27 and TRBJ1-2, with no clear D. Germline loops: CDR1 MNHEY, CDR2 SMNVEV (reference sequence). CDR3 length: 13 amino acids. V was pared by 3 bases and J by 2 bases, with 7 bases between. CDR3 coding DNA: TGTGCCAGCAGTTTTAACACCAACTATGGCTACACCTTC. Translated, it gives CASSFNTNYGYTF.

V and J are TRBV5-6 and TRBJ2-3; D gene uncertain. This CDR3 is 13 amino acids long. The ends were cut back, 2 bases at V and 6 bases at J, with 10 bases in the middle. Germline V gene data show CDR1 as SGHDT and CDR2 as YYEEEE. The CDR3 sequence: CASSFTDVDTQYF. CDR3 nucleotide sequence: TGTGCCAGCAGCTTCACAGATGTGGATACGCAGTATTTT.

CDR3 sequence reads: CASSHPDRGLYEQYF. The CDR3 region has the DNA TGTGCCAGCAGCCATCCCGACAGGGGGCTCTACGAGCAGTACTTC. The chain recombines TRBV14 with TRBJ2-7, with 10 bases fitting TRBD1. CDR1 and CDR2 from the germline V gene are SGHDN and FVKESK. J gave up 3 bases and V 3 bases, and 5 bases lay outside the gene matches. The CDR3 consists of 15 residues. Complete variable domain (other parts from reference TRBV14 and TRBJ2-7): EAGVTQFPSHSVIEKGQTVTLRCDPISGHDNLYWYRRVMGKEIKFLLHFVKESKQDESGMPNNRFLAERTGGTYSTLKVQPAELEDSGVYFCASSHPDRGLYEQYFGPGTRLTVT.

With regard to this clone: One junction end does not reproduce the germline sequence, and a read error may be involved. The V call is TRBV7-7, the J call TRBJ2-2; no clear D gene. Germline assignment: CDR1 SSHAT and CDR2 FNYEAQ (reference sequence). The CDR3 has 13 amino acids. CDR3 nucleotides: TGTGCTAGCAGCTTAGGCGGTACCGGGGAGCTGTTTTTT. It encodes CASSLGGTGELFF.

The V and J genes are TRBV6-1 and TRBJ1-3, with TRBD1 matching 8 bases. The CDR3 has 18 residues. V shed 1 base and J 0 bases; nucleotides not matched to a gene: 8. The germline V gene encodes CDR1 MNHNS and CDR2 SASEGT. The CDR3 loop reads CASSEVAGGRGSGNTIYF. The CDR3 bases are TGTGCCAGCAGTGAAGTGGCAGGGGGCCGCGGCTCTGGAAACACCATATATTTT.